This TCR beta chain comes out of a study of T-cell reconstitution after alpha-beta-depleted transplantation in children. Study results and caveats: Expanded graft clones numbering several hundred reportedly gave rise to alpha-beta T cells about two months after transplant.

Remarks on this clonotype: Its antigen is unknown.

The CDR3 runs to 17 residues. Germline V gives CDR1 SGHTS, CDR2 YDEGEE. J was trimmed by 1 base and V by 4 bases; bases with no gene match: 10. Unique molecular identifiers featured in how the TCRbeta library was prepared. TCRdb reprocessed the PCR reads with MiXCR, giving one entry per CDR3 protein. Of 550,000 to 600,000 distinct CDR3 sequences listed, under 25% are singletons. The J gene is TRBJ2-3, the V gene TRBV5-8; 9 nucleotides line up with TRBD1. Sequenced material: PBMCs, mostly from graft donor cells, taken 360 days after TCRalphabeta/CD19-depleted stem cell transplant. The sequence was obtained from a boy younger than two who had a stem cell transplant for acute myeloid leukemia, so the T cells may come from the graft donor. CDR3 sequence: CASSARQGGVGTDTQYF. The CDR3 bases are TGTGCCAGCAGCGCAAGACAGGGGGGAGTCGGCACAGATACGCAGTATTTT.